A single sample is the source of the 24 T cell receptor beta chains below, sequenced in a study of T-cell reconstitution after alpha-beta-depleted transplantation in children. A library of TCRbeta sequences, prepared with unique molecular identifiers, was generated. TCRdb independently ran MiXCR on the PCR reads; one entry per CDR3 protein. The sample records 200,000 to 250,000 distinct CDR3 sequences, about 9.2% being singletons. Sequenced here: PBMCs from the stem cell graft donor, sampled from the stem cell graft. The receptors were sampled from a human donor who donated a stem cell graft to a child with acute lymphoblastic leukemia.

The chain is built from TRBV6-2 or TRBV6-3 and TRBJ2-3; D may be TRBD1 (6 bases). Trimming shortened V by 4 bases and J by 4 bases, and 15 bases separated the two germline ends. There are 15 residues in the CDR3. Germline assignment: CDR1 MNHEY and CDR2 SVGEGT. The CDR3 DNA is TGTGCCAGCAGTTCATCACCAGGGGTAGCAGATACGCAGTATTTT. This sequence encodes CASSSSPGVADTQYF.

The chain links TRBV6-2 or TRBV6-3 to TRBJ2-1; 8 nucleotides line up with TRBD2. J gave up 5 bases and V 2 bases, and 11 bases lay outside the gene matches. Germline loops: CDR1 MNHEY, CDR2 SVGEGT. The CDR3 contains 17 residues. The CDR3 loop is CASSYTNSGEKNNEQFF. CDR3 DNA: TGTGCCAGCAGTTACACTAATAGCGGGGAGAAGAACAATGAGCAGTTCTTC.

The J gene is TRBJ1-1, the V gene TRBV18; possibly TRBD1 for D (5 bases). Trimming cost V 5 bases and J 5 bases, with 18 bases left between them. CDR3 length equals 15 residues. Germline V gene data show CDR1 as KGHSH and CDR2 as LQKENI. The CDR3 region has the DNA TGTGCCAGCTCATCGACAGAACGGGGGGGGACTGAAGCTTTCTTT. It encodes CASSSTERGGTEAFF.

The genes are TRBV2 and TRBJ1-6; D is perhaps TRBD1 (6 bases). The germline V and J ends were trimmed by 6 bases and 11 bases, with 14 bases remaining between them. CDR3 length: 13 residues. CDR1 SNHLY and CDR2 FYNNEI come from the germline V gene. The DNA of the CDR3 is TGTGCCAGCAGGGACAGTTCGTATGCACCCCTCCACTTT. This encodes CASRDSSYAPLHF.

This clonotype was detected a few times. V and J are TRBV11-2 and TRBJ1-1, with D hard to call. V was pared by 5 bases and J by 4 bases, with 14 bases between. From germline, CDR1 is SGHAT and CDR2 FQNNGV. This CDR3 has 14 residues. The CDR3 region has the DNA TGTGCCAGCAGCGCCGTTGTCCGGGTCACTGAAGCTTTCTTT. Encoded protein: CASSAVVRVTEAFF.

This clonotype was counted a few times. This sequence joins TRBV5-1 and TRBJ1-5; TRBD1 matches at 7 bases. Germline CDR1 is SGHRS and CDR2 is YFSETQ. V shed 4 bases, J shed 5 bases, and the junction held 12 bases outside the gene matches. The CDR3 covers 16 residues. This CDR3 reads CASSPGGTEGYQPQHF. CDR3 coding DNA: TGCGCCAGCAGCCCGGGTGGGACAGAGGGCTATCAGCCCCAGCATTTT.

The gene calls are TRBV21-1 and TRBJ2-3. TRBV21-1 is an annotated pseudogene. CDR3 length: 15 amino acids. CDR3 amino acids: CASSTSYFGTDTQYF. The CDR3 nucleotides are TGTGCCAGCAGCACGTCTTACTTCGGCACAGATACGCAGTATTTT.

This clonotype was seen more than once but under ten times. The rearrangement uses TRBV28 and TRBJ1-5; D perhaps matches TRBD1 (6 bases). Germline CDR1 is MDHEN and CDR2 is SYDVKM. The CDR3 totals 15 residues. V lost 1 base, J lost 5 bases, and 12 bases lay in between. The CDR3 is CASSLFTGSDQPQHF. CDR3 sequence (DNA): TGTGCCAGCAGTTTATTCACAGGGAGCGATCAGCCCCAGCATTTT.

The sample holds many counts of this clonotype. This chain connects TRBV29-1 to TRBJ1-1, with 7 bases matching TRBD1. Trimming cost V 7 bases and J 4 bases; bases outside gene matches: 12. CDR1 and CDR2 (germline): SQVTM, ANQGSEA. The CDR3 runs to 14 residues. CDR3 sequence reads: CSATGQDSGTEAFF. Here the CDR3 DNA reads TGCAGCGCCACCGGACAGGACTCGGGCACTGAAGCTTTCTTT.

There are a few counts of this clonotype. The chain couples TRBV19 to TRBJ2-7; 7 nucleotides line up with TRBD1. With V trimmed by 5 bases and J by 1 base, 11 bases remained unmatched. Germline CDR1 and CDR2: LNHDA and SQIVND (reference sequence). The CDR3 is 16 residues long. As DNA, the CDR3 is TGTGCCAGTAGTGCCAAGACAGGGTCGCTGTCCTACGAGCAGTACTTC. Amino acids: CASSAKTGSLSYEQYF.

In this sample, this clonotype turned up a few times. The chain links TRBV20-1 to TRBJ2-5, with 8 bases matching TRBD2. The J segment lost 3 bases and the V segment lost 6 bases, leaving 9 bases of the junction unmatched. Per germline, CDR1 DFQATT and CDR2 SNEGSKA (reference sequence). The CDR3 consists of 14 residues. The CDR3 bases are TGCAGTGCCGTACCCGGGACTAGAAAAGAGACCCAGTACTTC. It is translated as CSAVPGTRKETQYF.

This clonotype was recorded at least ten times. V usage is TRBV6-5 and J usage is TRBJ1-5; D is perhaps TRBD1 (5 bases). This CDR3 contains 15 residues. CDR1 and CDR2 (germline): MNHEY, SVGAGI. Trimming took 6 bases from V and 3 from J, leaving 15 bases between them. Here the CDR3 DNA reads TGTGCCAGCAGCGGGATACAGGTTTACAATCAGCCCCAGCATTTT. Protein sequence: CASSGIQVYNQPQHF.

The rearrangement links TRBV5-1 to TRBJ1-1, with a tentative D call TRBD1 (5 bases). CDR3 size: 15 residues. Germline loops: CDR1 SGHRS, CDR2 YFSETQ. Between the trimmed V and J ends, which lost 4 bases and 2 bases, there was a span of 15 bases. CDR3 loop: CASSPSPTVNTEAFF. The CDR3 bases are TGCGCCAGCAGCCCGAGCCCGACAGTTAACACTGAAGCTTTCTTT. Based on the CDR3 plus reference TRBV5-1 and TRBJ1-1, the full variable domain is KAGVTQTPRYLIKTRGQQVTLSCSPISGHRSVSWYQQTPGQGLQFLFEYFSETQRNKGNFPGRFSGRQFSNSRSEMNVSTLELGDSALYLCASSPSPTVNTEAFFGQGTRLTVV.

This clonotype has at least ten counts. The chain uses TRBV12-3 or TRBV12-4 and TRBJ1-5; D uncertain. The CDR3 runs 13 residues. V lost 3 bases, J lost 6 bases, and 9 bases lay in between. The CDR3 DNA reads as TGTGCCAGCAGTTTCTCGGCAGTTCAGCCCCAGCATTTT. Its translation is CASSFSAVQPQHF.

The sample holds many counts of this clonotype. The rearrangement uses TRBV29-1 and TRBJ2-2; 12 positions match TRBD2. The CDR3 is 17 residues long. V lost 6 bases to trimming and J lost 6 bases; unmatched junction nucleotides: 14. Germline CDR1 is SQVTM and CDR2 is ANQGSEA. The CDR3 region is CSVMLAGGLGSAGELFF. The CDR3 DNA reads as TGCAGCGTAATGCTAGCGGGGGGGCTTGGGTCGGCCGGGGAGCTGTTTTTT.

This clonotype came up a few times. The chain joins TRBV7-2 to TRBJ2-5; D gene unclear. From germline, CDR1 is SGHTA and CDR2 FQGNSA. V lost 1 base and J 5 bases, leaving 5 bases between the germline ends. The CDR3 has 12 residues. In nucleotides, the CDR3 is TGTGCCAGCAGCTTAGGCGCGGAGACCCAGTACTTC. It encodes CASSLGAETQYF. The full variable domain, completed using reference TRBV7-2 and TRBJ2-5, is GAGVSQSPSNKVTEKGKDVELRCDPISGHTALYWYRQSLGQGLEFLIYFQGNSAPDKSGLPSDRFSAERTGGSVSTLTIQRTQQEDSAVYLCASSLGAETQYFGPGTRLLVL.

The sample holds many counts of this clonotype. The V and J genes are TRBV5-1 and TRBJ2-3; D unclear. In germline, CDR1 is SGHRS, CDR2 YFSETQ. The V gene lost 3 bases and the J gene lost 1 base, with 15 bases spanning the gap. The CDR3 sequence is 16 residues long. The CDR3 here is CASSYRTPAGTDTQYF. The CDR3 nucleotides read TGCGCCAGCAGCTACCGGACGCCGGCTGGCACAGATACGCAGTATTTT. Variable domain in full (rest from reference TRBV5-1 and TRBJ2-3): KAGVTQTPRYLIKTRGQQVTLSCSPISGHRSVSWYQQTPGQGLQFLFEYFSETQRNKGNFPGRFSGRQFSNSRSEMNVSTLELGDSALYLCASSYRTPAGTDTQYFGPGTRLTVL.

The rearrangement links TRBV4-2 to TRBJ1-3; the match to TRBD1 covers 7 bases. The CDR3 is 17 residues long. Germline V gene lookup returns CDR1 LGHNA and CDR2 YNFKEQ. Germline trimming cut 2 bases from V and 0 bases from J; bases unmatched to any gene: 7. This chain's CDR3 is CASSQLQTGDSGNTIYF. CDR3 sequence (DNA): TGTGCCAGCAGCCAACTTCAAACAGGGGACTCTGGAAACACCATATATTTT.

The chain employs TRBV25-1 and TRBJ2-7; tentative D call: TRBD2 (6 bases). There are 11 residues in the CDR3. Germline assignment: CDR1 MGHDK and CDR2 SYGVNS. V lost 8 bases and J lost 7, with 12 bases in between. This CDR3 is CASSHRGEQYF. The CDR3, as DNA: TGTGCCAGCTCACATCGGGGGGAGCAGTACTTC.

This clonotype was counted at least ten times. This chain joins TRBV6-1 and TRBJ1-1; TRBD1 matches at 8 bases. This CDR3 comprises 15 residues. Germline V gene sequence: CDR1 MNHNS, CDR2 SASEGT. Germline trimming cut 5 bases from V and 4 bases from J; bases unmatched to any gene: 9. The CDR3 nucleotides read TGTGCCAGCAGTAAGAACAGGGGGGTTAGCACTGAAGCTTTCTTT. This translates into CASSKNRGVSTEAFF.

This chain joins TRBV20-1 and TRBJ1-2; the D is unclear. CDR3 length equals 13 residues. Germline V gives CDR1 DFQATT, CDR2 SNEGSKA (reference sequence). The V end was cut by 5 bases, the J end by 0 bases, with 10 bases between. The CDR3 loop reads CSAYSRTNYGYTF. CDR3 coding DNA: TGCAGTGCTTACTCCAGGACTAACTATGGCTACACCTTC.

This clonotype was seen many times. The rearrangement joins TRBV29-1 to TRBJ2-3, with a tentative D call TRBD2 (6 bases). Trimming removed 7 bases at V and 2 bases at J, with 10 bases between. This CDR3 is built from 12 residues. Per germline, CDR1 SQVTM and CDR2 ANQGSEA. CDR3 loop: CSGEAATDTQYF. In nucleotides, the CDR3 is TGCAGCGGGGAGGCGGCCACAGATACGCAGTATTTT.

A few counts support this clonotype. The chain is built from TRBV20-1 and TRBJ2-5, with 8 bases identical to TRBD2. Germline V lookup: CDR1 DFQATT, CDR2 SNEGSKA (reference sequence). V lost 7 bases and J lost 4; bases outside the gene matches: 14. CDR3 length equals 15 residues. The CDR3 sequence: CSVIFGGGGGETQYF. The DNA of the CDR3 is TGCAGTGTCATCTTCGGGGGGGGTGGTGGAGAGACCCAGTACTTC.

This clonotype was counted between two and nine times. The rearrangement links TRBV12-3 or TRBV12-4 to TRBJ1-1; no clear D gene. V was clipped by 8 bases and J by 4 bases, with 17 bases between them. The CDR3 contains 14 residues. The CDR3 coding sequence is TGTGCCAGCGCGGGAGGCAGAGCGTCCACTGAAGCTTTCTTT. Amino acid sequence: CASAGGRASTEAFF.